The 26 T cell receptor beta chains below all came from one sample that was sequenced in a study of control samples from healthy donors and cancer patients. Clones were read by immunoSEQ multiplex PCR, and TCRdb kept only the in-frame ones, dropping some. The sample shows 70,000 or so clones, more than 75% of them seen only once. Source material: blood. The source is a man aged 45-65 years in good health.

V is TRBV6-5 and J is TRBJ1-2; 10 bases line up with TRBD1. J gave up 6 bases and V 11 bases, and 9 bases lay outside the gene matches. The CDR3 covers 13 residues. Germline lookup yields CDR1 MNHEY and CDR2 SVGAGI. CDR3 DNA: TGTGCCGGTGGACAGGGGGTTAGGGATGGCTACACCTTC. This gives the protein CAGGQGVRDGYTF.

V is TRBV6-2 or TRBV6-3 and J is TRBJ1-1; no clear D gene. Germline V lookup: CDR1 MNHEY, CDR2 SVGEGT. V shed 2 bases and J shed 0 bases, with 13 bases lying between them. The CDR3 is made up of 16 amino acids. In DNA form, the CDR3 reads TGTGCCAGCAGTTACGATCGAGAAATCTTGAACACTGAAGCTTTCTTT. It specifies CASSYDREILNTEAFF.

The V call is TRBV2, the J call TRBJ2-5; TRBD2 matches 12 bases. The ends lost 1 base at V and 1 base at J; junction bases unmatched: 1. Germline assignment: CDR1 SNHLY and CDR2 FYNNEI. CDR3 length equals 16 residues. CDR3 amino acids: CASSEGTSGTQETQYF. The DNA of the CDR3 is TGTGCCAGCAGTGAAGGGACTAGCGGGACCCAAGAGACCCAGTACTTC. The entire variable domain, with the rest obtained from reference TRBV2 and TRBJ2-5, is as follows: EPEVTQTPSHQVTQMGQEVILRCVPISNHLYFYWYRQILGQKVEFLVSFYNNEISEKSEIFDDQFSVERPDGSNFTLKIRSTKLEDSAMYFCASSEGTSGTQETQYFGPGTRLLVL.

V usage is TRBV28 and J usage is TRBJ2-2; D might be TRBD1 or TRBD2, each matching 5 bases. Trimming shortened V by 2 bases and J by 5 bases, and 12 bases separated the two germline ends. The CDR3 contains 15 residues. Germline-derived CDR1 and CDR2 are MDHEN and SYDVKM. The CDR3 DNA reads as TGTGCCAGCAGTTTAAGAGGGAAGGGGACCGGGGAGCTGTTTTTT. As protein: CASSLRGKGTGELFF.

This chain joins TRBV4-3 and TRBJ2-6; D gene ambiguous. V lost 1 base, J lost 3 bases, and 10 bases lay in between. Germline values: CDR1 LGHNA, CDR2 YSLEER. This CDR3 spans 16 amino acids. In nucleotides, the CDR3 is TGCGCCAGCAGCCAAGCGGTCGTATATGGGGCCAACGTCCTGACTTTC. It yields the protein CASSQAVVYGANVLTF.

The chain employs TRBV15 and TRBJ2-7; TRBD2 matches 8 bases. The CDR3 spans 13 residues. Germline CDR1 is LNHNV and CDR2 is YYDKDF (reference sequence). V gave up 3 bases and J gave up 8 bases; unmatched junction bases: 6. CDR3 coding DNA: TGTGCCACCAGCAGTCTGGCGGGAGGACAGCAGTACTTC. Protein: CATSSLAGGQQYF.

In this sample, this clone turned up once. The chain joins TRBV30 to TRBJ2-7; the match to TRBD2 covers 10 bases. Germline V lookup: CDR1 GTSNPN, CDR2 SVGIG (reference sequence). V lost 6 bases, J lost 1 base, and 6 bases stayed unmatched. The CDR3 consists of 14 residues. The CDR3 region is CACRGTSASYEQYF. CDR3 nucleotides: TGTGCCTGTCGAGGGACTAGCGCGTCCTACGAGCAGTACTTC.

The chain links TRBV3-1 (or the pseudogene TRBV3-2) to TRBJ2-2, with unresolved D. The V gene's germline CDR1 is LGHDT and CDR2 YNNKEL (reference sequence). The germline V and J ends were trimmed by 1 base and 4 bases, with 7 bases remaining between them. This CDR3 spans 14 amino acids. CDR3 residues: CASSQGRATGELFF. Here the CDR3 DNA reads TGTGCCAGCAGCCAAGGCCGGGCCACCGGGGAGCTGTTTTTT.

The chain links TRBV18 to TRBJ2-1; D possibly corresponds to TRBD1 (5 bases). The ends were cut back, 3 bases at V and 0 bases at J, with 9 bases in the middle. CDR1 and CDR2 (germline): KGHSH, LQKENI. The CDR3 is made up of 15 amino acids. This CDR3 reads CASSPTEYSYNEQFF. The CDR3 nucleotides are TGTGCCAGCTCACCGACAGAGTACTCCTACAATGAGCAGTTCTTC.

The chain uses TRBV19 and TRBJ1-1; D possibly corresponds to TRBD1 (5 bases). Trimming removed 10 bases from V and 0 bases from J, with 12 bases in between. This CDR3 is 13 amino acids long. The germline V gene has CDR1 LNHDA and CDR2 SQIVND (reference sequence). Here the CDR3 reads CATTTRVNTEAFF. Here the CDR3 DNA reads TGTGCCACTACCACCAGGGTGAACACTGAAGCTTTCTTT.

V is TRBV24-1 and J is TRBJ1-5, with 8 bases identical to TRBD1. V shed 3 bases, J shed 3 bases, and the junction held 6 bases outside the gene matches. The CDR3 contains 16 residues. Germline V lookup: CDR1 KGHDR, CDR2 SFDVKD. The CDR3 spells CATSDIQGGDNQPQHF. CDR3 coding DNA: TGTGCCACCAGTGATATACAGGGGGGAGACAATCAGCCCCAGCATTTT.

The rearrangement joins TRBV24-1 to TRBJ2-1; 16 bases are shared with TRBD2. CDR3 length equals 19 residues. Germline V gene sequence: CDR1 KGHDR, CDR2 SFDVKD. Trimming cost V 3 bases and J 6 bases; bases outside gene matches: 10. In nucleotides, the CDR3 is TGTGCCACCAGTGATCCGGGACTAGCGGGAGGGAAGGTCCTCAATGAGCAGTTCTTC. Protein sequence: CATSDPGLAGGKVLNEQFF.

The count of this clone is one. The V gene is TRBV5-1, the J gene TRBJ2-3, with TRBD2 matching 12 bases. Germline V gene sequence: CDR1 SGHRS, CDR2 YFSETQ. The CDR3 extends over 20 amino acids. The V and J ends lost 3 bases and 4 bases, in that order; junction bases with no gene match: 18. The chain's CDR3 is CASSSGLAGIIGGLADTQYF. The CDR3 DNA is TGCGCCAGCAGCTCCGGACTAGCGGGAATCATTGGGGGGCTCGCAGATACGCAGTATTTT.

Notes on this clone: Other DNA variants within this sample encode the same CDR3. Written as DNA, the CDR3 is TGTGCCAGCAGCGTACGACTAGCAGATACGCAGTATTTT. Protein: CASSVRLADTQYF. V and J are TRBV9 and TRBJ2-3; TRBD2 might be the D (6 bases). CDR3 size: 13 residues. The germline V gene has CDR1 SGDLS and CDR2 YYNGEE. Trimming shortened V by 1 base and J by 4 bases, and 7 bases separated the two germline ends.

The CDR3, as DNA: TGTGCCATCAGTGCGACCATAGGGGGGATGAGCTCCTACAATGAGCAGTTCTTC. Its translation is CAISATIGGMSSYNEQFF. The chain recombines TRBV10-3 with TRBJ2-1; either TRBD1 or TRBD2 may fit D (6 bases each). This CDR3 region has 18 residues. Trimming removed 4 bases at V and 0 bases at J, with 19 bases between. Per the germline V gene, CDR1 is ENHRY and CDR2 is SYGVKD.

The genes are TRBV21-1 and TRBJ1-1. TRBV21-1 is a pseudogene segment. The CDR3 consists of 11 residues. Here the CDR3 reads CASEVNTEAFF. CDR3 coding DNA: TGTGCCAGCGAGGTGAACACTGAAGCTTTCTTT.

This rearrangement joins TRBV6-5 to TRBJ2-5, with 7 bases lining up with TRBD2. The junction had 12 bases not matched to a gene; V was cut back by 6 bases and J by 5 bases. The germline V gene encodes CDR1 MNHEY and CDR2 SVGAGI. The CDR3 runs 15 residues. The CDR3 DNA is TGTGCCAGCAGATTCTCCGGGACTACGGAGGAGACCCAGTACTTC. This encodes CASRFSGTTEETQYF.

The chain recombines TRBV5-1 with TRBJ2-1; D might be TRBD2 (5 bases). Germline V lookup: CDR1 SGHRS, CDR2 YFSETQ. V gave up 1 base and J gave up 8 bases, with 16 bases separating them. This CDR3 has 15 residues. CDR3 residues: CASSLRGGPGHEQFF. Written as DNA, the CDR3 is TGCGCCAGCAGCTTGCGCGGCGGGCCCGGGCATGAGCAGTTCTTC.

The chain combines TRBV12-5 with TRBJ1-1, with D perhaps TRBD1 (6 bases). Germline V CDR1 and CDR2: LGHNT, FRNRAP. The CDR3 is 15 residues long. V lost 0 bases and J 0 bases, leaving 8 bases between the germline ends. DNA of the CDR3: TGTGCTAGTGGTTTGGTAACAGGGATGAACACTGAAGCTTTCTTT. As protein: CASGLVTGMNTEAFF.

The gene calls are TRBV20-1 and TRBJ2-7; D unresolved. Trimming took off 6 bases at V and 3 bases at J, with 9 bases between the two ends. The CDR3 runs to 11 residues. CDR1 and CDR2 (germline): DFQATT, SNEGSKA (reference sequence). The DNA for the CDR3 is TGCAGTGCAACGGGTCTCTACGAGCAGTACTTC. Its protein is CSATGLYEQYF.

The V call is TRBV10-3, the J call TRBJ2-1; D may be TRBD2 (5 bases). CDR1 is ENHRY, CDR2 SYGVKD, per germline. V was shortened by 3 bases and J by 4 bases, with 10 bases between the two germline ends. The CDR3 has 14 residues. The CDR3 loop is CAISDQLDYNEQFF. As DNA, the CDR3 is TGTGCCATCAGTGACCAACTAGATTACAATGAGCAGTTCTTC.

V is TRBV19 and J is TRBJ1-2; 8 positions agree with TRBD1. The CDR3 length is 14 residues. Trimming at V came to 5 bases and at J to 2 bases, leaving 4 bases not matched to a gene. The germline V gene has CDR1 LNHDA and CDR2 SQIVND (reference sequence). The CDR3 reads CASSSRQGNYGYTF. CDR3 sequence (DNA): TGTGCCAGTAGTTCGAGACAGGGGAACTATGGCTACACCTTC.

This clone appeared a few times. The chain links TRBV10-2 to TRBJ1-5, with 7 bases matching TRBD1. Germline V gene data show CDR1 as WSHSY and CDR2 as SAAADI. Germline trimming cut 7 bases from V and 2 bases from J; bases unmatched to any gene: 5. This CDR3 has 14 residues. In nucleotides, the CDR3 is TGCGCCAGCAATGACAGGGCCGGCAATCAGCCCCAGCATTTT. Translating it yields CASNDRAGNQPQHF.

This rearrangement joins TRBV19 to TRBJ1-2; 10 bases agree with TRBD1. CDR3 length: 15 amino acids. The trim removed 4 bases at V and 2 bases at J, leaving 4 bases unmatched. The germline V gene has CDR1 LNHDA and CDR2 SQIVND (reference sequence). The CDR3 bases are TGTGCCAGTAGTACGCCGGGACAGGGGAACTATGGCTACACCTTC. Amino acids: CASSTPGQGNYGYTF.

This clone has a handful of counts. In DNA form, the CDR3 reads TGTGCCAGCAGCGTAGGGTTGGGGCAGGTAGTTAGTCGAACCGGGGAGCTGTTTTTT. It codes for CASSVGLGQVVSRTGELFF. The J gene is TRBJ2-2, the V gene TRBV9; TRBD1 is a possible D gene (5 bases). Germline CDR1 and CDR2: SGDLS and YYNGEE. The CDR3 spans 19 residues. V was cut by 0 bases and J by 5 bases, with 23 bases left in between.

The rearrangement uses TRBV7-2 and TRBJ1-5; 8 nucleotides line up with TRBD1. V gave up 2 bases and J gave up 3 bases; unmatched junction bases: 12. Germline-derived CDR1 and CDR2 are SGHTA and FQGNSA. The CDR3 has 18 residues. CDR3 in DNA: TGTGCCAGCAGCTTACTTGTCGCGCAGGGGGCGATCAATCAGCCCCAGCATTTT. This encodes CASSLLVAQGAINQPQHF.